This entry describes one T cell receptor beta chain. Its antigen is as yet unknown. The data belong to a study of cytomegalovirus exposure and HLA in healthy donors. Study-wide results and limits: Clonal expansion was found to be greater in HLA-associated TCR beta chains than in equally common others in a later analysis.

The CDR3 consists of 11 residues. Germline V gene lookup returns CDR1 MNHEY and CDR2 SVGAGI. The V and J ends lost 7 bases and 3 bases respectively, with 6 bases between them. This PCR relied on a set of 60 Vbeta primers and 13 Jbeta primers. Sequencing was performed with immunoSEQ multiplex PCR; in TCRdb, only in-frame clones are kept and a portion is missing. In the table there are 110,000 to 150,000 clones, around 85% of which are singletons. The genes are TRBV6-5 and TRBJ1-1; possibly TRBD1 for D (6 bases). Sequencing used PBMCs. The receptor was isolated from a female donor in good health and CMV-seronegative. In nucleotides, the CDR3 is TGTGCCAGCAAGGGGGACACTGAAGCTTTCTTT. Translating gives CASKGDTEAFF.